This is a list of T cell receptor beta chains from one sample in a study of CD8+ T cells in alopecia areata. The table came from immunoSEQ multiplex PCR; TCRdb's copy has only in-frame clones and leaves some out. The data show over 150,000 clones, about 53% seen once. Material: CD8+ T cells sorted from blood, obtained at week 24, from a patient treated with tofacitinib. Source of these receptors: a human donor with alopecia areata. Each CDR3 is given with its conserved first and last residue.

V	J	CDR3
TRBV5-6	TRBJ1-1	CASSWDRANTEAFF
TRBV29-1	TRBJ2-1	CSVEDPFSLDQSYNEQFF
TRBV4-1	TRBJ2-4	CASSQDRSGGPNIQYF
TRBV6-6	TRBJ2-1	CASSWTGDEQFF
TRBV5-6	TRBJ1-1	CASSWGNTEAFF
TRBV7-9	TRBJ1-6	CASSSTGQGYSPLHF
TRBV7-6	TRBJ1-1	CASSPNLENTEAFF
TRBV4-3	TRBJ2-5	CASSQDPGGQETQYF
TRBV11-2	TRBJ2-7	CASSLGAGIGYEQYF
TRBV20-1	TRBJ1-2	CSAPGNYGYTF
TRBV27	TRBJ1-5	CASSPWPSLDQPQHF
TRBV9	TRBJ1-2	CASSGRESNYGYTF
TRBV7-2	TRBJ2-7	CASSLVAAYEQYF
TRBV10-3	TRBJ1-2	CAISDSGTATYTF
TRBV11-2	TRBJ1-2	CASSLAGNYGYTF
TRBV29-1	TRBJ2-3	CSVPGPGGTDTQYF
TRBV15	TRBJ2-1	CATSGTEGVYNEQFF
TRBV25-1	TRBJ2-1	CASSELGRYNEQFF
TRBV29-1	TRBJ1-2	CSSLLAGGDQGIYYGYTF
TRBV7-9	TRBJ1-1	CASSLVGGLGGRNTEAFF
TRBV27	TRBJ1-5	CASSLSKGAQPQHF
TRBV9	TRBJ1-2	CASSPMGDSLVGYTF
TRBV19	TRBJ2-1	CASKAGYNEQFF
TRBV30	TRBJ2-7	CAGSGQGSYEQYF
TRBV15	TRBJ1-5	CATSTTGSHQPQHF
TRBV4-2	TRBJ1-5	CASSQDGGTNQPQHF
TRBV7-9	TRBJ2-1	CASSITGTGAYNEQFF
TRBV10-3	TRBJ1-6	CAISDPAEAPAITPLHF
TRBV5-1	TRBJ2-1	CASSLLSSGNVREQFF
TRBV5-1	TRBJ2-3	CASSLEPGQGTDTQYF
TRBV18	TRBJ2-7	CASCLSKGRTYEQYF
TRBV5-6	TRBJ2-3	CASSSAGSTDTQYF
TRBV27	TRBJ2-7	CASSPGASYEQYF
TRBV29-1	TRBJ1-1	CSVGTGNTETFF
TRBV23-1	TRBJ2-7	CASSPHDGSMRYEQYF
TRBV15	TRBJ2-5	CATSSPGAQETQYF
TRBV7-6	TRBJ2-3	CASSLEGTSNTDTQYF
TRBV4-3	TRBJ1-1	CASSQSRVLNTEAFF
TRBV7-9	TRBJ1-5	CASRGDYNQPQHF
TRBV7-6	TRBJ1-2	CASSLGAEEYGYTF
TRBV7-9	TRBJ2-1	CASSLTGGGGARDNEQFF
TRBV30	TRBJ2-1	CAWSAGVADNEQFF
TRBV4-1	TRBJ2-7	CASSQTTGTGNTYEQYF
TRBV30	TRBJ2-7	CAWSGGDEQYF
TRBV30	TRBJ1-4	CAWSEMWTGSTNEKLFF
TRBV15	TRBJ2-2	CATSRVTGELFF
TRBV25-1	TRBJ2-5	CASSEGRGVQETQYF
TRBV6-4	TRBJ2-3	CASSDVGSTDTQYF